This TCR beta chain was identified during a study of molecular identifiers for immune sequencing clone quantification. The study's findings and limits: Clones exceeding 20 RNA copies carried over 99% of effector molecules but under 1% of naive-cell molecules. Jurkat TCR RNA spiked in from one cell (amid some 1.1 million naive cells) was reportedly detectable.

Trimming took off 5 bases at V and 3 bases at J, with 11 bases between the two ends. Germline V gene sequence: CDR1 MNHEY, CDR2 SVGAGI. The length of the CDR3 is 13 residues. TCRdb reprocessed the PCR reads with MiXCR, giving one entry per CDR3 protein. The table lists 400,000 to 600,000 distinct CDR3 sequences, about a fifth of them singletons. This clonotype was seen only a few times. Its antigen is as yet unknown. This sequence originates from a human donor in good health. Some libraries in this study had Jurkat cell RNA spiked in. This rearrangement joins TRBV6-5 to TRBJ2-7, with D possibly being TRBD1 (5 bases). The sample taken for sequencing was naive CD8+ T cells from blood, with Jurkat cell RNA spiked in. The sample's subset: FACS-sorted CD8+CD4-CCR7+CD45RA+ naive T cells. The CDR3 DNA follows: TGTGCCAGCAGTGACAGCCTCTACTACGAGCAGTACTTC. Protein: CASSDSLYYEQYF.